Detailed here is one T cell receptor beta chain. This sample is part of a study of blood T cell repertoires in COVID-19. Study summary: From the United States, Italy and Spain came samples of acute and convalescent COVID-19. PBMCs, B-cell-depleted T cells, or T cells provided the cDNA or gDNA that made up the material.

Per the authors' pipeline: The authors estimated nucleated cell counts from reference gene primer amplification. Repertoires were generated with immunoSEQ multiplex PCR, while TCRdb's copy carries only in-frame clones and drops some. The V and J calls and clone size were taken over from that table, and D and trimming were inferred from the DNA. The sample yields some 110,000 clones, roughly 80% seen once. The germline CDR1 and CDR2 sequences are LGHNA and YSLEER. V shed 4 bases, J shed 4 bases, and the junction held 7 bases outside the gene matches. This CDR3 is 15 amino acids long. The origin of this receptor is a man younger than 40 with acute or convalescent COVID-19. The chain uses TRBV4-3 and TRBJ1-5; 7 nucleotides align to TRBD1. Material for sequencing was peripheral blood. The CDR3, as DNA: TGCGCCAGCAGCCGCGAAACAGGGGCAAATCAGCCCCAGCATTTT. This codes for CASSRETGANQPQHF.